This T cell receptor (beta chain) was obtained from a study of response to subunit inactivated influenza vaccine. Findings of the study overall: Seasonal influenza vaccination, on each occasion, was suggested by the authors to recruit few new T cells.

TCRdb fed the RT-PCR reads into MiXCR, producing one record per CDR3 protein. The table records hundreds of thousands of distinct CDR3 sequences, approximately 11% of them present only once. For this clonotype: Its antigen is undetermined.

The CDR3 sequence is 14 residues long. Trimming cost V 4 bases and J 3 bases, with 13 bases left between them. Germline lookup yields CDR1 MNHEY and CDR2 SVGAGI. The sequence came from a middle-aged man who received an inactivated influenza vaccine. V usage is TRBV6-5 and J usage is TRBJ2-7; D remains ambiguous. The sequenced sample was PBMCs from blood, obtained 35 to 45 days after vaccination. The CDR3 loop reads CASSFRTANYEQYF. The CDR3 nucleotides are TGTGCCAGCAGTTTCCGGACGGCTAACTACGAGCAGTACTTC.